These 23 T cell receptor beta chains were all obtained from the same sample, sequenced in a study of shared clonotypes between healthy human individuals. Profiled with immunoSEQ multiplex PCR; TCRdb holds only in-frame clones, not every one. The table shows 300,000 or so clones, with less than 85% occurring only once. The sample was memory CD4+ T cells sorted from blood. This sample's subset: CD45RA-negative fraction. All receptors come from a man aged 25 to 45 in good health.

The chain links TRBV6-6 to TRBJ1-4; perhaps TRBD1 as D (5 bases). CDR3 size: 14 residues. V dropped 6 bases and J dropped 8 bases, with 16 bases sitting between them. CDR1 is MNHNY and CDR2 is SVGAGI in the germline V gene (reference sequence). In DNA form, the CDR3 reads TGTGCCAGCAGCCGACGGGAGGGGTCCGAAAAACTGTTTTTT. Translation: CASSRREGSEKLFF.

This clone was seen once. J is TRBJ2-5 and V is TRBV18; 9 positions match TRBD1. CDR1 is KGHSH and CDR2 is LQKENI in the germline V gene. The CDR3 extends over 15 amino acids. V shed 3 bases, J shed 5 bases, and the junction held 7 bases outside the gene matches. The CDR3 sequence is CASSPWTGASETQYF. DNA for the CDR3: TGTGCCAGCTCACCGTGGACAGGGGCATCGGAGACCCAGTACTTC. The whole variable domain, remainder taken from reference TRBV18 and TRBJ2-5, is NAGVMQNPRHLVRRRGQEARLRCSPMKGHSHVYWYRQLPEEGLKFMVYLQKENIIDESGMPKERFSAEFPKEGPSILRIQQVVRGDSAAYFCASSPWTGASETQYFGPGTRLLVL.

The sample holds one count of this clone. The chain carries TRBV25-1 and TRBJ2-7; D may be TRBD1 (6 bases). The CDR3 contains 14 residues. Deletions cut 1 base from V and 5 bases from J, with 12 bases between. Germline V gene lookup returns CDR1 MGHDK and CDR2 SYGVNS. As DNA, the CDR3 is TGTGCCAGCAGTGAATCGGTCAGGGGCAACGAGCAGTACTTC. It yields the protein CASSESVRGNEQYF.

This chain's CDR3 is CASSPSQRANTEAFF. The CDR3, as DNA: TGTGCCAGCTCACCATCACAGCGTGCGAACACTGAAGCTTTCTTT. The chain links TRBV18 to TRBJ1-1; D unresolved. The CDR3 has 15 residues. Trimming removed 2 bases at V and 1 base at J, with 11 bases between. Germline loops: CDR1 KGHSH, CDR2 LQKENI.

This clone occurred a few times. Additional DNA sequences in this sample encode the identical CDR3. The CDR3 spells CASSFVGQPQHF. The CDR3 DNA reads as TGTGCCAGCAGTTTTGTTGGCCAGCCCCAGCATTTT. The J gene is TRBJ1-5, the V gene TRBV28; D gene unclear. Trimming stripped 3 bases from V and 7 bases from J, with 7 bases between. This CDR3 has 12 residues. Per germline, CDR1 MDHEN and CDR2 SYDVKM.

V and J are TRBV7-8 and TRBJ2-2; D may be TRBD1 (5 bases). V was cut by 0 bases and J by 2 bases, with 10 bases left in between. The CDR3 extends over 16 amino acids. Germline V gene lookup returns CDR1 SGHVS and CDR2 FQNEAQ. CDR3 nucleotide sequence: TGTGCCAGCAGCTTAGCGCAGGGCGCAAACACCGGGGAGCTGTTTTTT. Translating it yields CASSLAQGANTGELFF.

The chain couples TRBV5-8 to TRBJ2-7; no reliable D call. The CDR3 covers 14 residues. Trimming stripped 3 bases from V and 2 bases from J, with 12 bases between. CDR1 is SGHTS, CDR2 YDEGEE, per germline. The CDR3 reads CASSSQLGTYEQYF. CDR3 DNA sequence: TGTGCCAGCAGCTCCCAGTTGGGTACCTACGAGCAGTACTTC.

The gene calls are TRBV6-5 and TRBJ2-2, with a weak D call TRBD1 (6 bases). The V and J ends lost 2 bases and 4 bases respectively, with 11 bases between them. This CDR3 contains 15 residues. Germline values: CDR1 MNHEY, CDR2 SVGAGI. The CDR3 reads CASSYTQGSTGELFF. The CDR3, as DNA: TGTGCCAGCAGTTACACCCAGGGGAGCACCGGGGAGCTGTTTTTT.

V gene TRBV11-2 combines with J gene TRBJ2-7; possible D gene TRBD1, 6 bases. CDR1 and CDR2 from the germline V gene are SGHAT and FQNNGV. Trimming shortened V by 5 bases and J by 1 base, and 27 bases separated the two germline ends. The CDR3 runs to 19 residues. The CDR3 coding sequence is TGTGCCAGCAGCCCCCGGGGCAGGGGAAAATTTGACGGGTCCTACGAGCAGTACTTC. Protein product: CASSPRGRGKFDGSYEQYF.

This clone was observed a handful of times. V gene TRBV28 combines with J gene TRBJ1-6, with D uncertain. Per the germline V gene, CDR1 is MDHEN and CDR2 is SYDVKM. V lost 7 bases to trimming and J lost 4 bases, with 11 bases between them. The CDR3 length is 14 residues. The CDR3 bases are TGTGCCAGCATCGTTAGCCGATATAATTCACCCCTCCACTTT. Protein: CASIVSRYNSPLHF.

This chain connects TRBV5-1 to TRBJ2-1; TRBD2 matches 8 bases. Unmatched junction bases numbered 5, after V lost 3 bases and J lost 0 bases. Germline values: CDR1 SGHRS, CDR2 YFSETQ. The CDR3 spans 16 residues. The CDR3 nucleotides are TGCGCCAGCAGCTCCTTAGCGGGAAGCTCCTACAATGAGCAGTTCTTC. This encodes CASSSLAGSSYNEQFF.

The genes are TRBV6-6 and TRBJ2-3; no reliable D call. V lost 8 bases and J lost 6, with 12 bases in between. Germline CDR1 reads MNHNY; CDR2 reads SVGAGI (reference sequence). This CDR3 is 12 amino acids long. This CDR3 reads CASALSYDTQYF. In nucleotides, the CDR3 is TGTGCCAGCGCCCTCTCCTACGATACGCAGTATTTT.

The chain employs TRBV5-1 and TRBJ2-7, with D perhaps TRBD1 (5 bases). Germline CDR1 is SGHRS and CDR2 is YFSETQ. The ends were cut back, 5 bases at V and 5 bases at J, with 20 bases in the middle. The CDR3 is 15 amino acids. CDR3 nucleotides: TGCGCCAGCAGAATCGGTAGCACCCCCAGGGACGAGCAGTACTTC. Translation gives CASRIGSTPRDEQYF.

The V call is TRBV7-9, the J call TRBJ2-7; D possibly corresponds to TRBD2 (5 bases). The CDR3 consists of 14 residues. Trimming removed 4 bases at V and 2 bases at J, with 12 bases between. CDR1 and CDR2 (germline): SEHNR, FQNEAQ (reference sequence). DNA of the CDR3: TGTGCCAGCAGCTCATTTTCGAGGGCCTACGAGCAGTACTTC. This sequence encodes CASSSFSRAYEQYF.

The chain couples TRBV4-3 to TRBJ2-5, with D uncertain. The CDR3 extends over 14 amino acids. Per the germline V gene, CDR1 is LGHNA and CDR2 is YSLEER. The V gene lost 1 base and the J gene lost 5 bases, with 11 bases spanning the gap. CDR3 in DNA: TGCGCCAGCAGCCAAGCGGGCTCTGTTGAGACCCAGTACTTC. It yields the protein CASSQAGSVETQYF.

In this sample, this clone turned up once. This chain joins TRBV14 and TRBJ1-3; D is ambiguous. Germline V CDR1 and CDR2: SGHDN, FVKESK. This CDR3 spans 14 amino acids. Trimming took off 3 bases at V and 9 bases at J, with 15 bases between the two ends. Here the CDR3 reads CASSHSAARRTIYF. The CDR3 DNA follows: TGTGCCAGCAGCCACTCTGCAGCCCGGCGCACCATATATTTT.

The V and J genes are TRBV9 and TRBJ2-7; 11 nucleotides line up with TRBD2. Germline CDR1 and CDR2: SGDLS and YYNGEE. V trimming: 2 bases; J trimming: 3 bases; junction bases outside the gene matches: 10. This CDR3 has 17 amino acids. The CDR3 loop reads CASSVERGTSGVYEQYF. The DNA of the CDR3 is TGTGCCAGCAGCGTCGAGCGGGGGACTAGCGGAGTCTACGAGCAGTACTTC.

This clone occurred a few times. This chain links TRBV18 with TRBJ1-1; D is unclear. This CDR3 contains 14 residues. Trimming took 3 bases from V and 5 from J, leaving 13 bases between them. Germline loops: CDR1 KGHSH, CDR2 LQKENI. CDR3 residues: CASSPGQSRTEAFF. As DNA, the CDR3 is TGTGCCAGCTCACCGGGTCAAAGTAGGACTGAAGCTTTCTTT.

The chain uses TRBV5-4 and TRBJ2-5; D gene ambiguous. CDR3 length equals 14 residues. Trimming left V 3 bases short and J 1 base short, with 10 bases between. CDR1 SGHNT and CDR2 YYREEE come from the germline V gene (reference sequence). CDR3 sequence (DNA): TGTGCCAGCAGCTCGGCCACGGCCCAAGAGACCCAGTACTTC. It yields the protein CASSSATAQETQYF.

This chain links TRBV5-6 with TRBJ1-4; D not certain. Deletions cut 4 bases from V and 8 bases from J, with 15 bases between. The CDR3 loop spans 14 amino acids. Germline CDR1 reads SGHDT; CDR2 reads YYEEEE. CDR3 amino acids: CASSPTISAEKLFF. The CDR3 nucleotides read TGTGCCAGCAGCCCCACAATCTCGGCGGAAAAACTGTTTTTT.

The CDR3 DNA sequence: TGTGCCAGCAGTGATTCATTCGCGGTTTTACGGGGATCTGGAAACACCATATATTTT. It is translated as CASSDSFAVLRGSGNTIYF. The chain couples TRBV2 to TRBJ1-3; D is uncertain. The CDR3 is made up of 19 amino acids. Germline assignment: CDR1 SNHLY and CDR2 FYNNEI. V was trimmed by 3 bases and J by 1 base, leaving 22 bases between them.

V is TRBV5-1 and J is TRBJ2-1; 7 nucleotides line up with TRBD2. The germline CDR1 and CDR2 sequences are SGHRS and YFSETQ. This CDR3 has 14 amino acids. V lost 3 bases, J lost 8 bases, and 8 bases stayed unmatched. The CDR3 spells CASSSPSGGDEQFF. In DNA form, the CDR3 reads TGCGCCAGCAGCTCACCTAGCGGAGGCGATGAGCAGTTCTTC.

Written as DNA, the CDR3 is TGTGCCAGCAGCTTAGTCGCGGGCCGACAAGAGACCCAGTACTTC. It yields the protein CASSLVAGRQETQYF. This chain uses TRBV7-2 with TRBJ2-5; tentative D call: TRBD2 (5 bases). This CDR3 is built from 15 residues. The V end lost 1 base, the J end lost 2 bases, and 11 bases lay between the germline ends. Looked up from germline, CDR1 is SGHTA and CDR2 is FQGNSA.